This is a list of T cell receptor beta chains from one sample in a study of CD4 and CD8 cells across lung adenocarcinoma regions. TCRdb reprocessed the PCR reads with MiXCR, giving one entry per CDR3 protein. The data contain around 18,000 distinct CDR3 sequences, 45% to 60% of them singletons. Sequenced input: CD8+ T cells from the center of a lung tumor. The receptors shown here come from a female donor with lung adenocarcinoma. The CD4 and CD8 labels of this study may be unreliable. Each CDR3 is given with its conserved first and last residue. A D gene is named only where the DNA matches it firmly. Some rows have no size entry. The others give once, few or many, or a class for an expanded clone.

D	J	V	size	DNA	CDR3
TRBD2	TRBJ2-1	TRBV6-1	few	TGTGCCAGCAGAGCACTAGCGGGAGGACATCATAGTGAGCAGTTCTTC	CASRALAGGHHSEQFF
-	TRBJ1-1	TRBV6-2/TRBV6-3	-	TGTGCCAGCCAGGACAAGAACACTGAAGCTTTCTTT	CASQDKNTEAFF
-	TRBJ1-4	TRBV11-2	-	TGTGCCAGCAGCTTAGGTGGGATTTCAACTAATGAAAAACTGTTTTTT	CASSLGGISTNEKLFF
-	TRBJ2-1	TRBV28	few	TGTGCCAGCAGTTCCGACAGGACCCGCTCCTACAATGAGCAGTTCTTC	CASSSDRTRSYNEQFF
TRBD2	TRBJ2-1	TRBV7-6	many	TGTGCCAGCAGCTTAGGACTAGCGGGATTCAATGAGCAGTTCTTC	CASSLGLAGFNEQFF
-	TRBJ2-1	TRBV6-1	-	TGTGCCAGCAGTGAGACCAGGACAAGTGAGCAGTTCTTC	CASSETRTSEQFF
TRBD2	TRBJ2-3	TRBV10-1	many	TGCGCCAGCAGTGAGGGGACTAATACGCAGTATTTT	CASSEGTNTQYF
-	TRBJ2-2	TRBV10-3	-	TGTGCCACCTCCTCTCGGCCAAAGGGTATCACAGGTACGCTGTATTTT	CATSSRPKGITGTLYF
-	TRBJ1-2	TRBV6-1	-	TGTGCCAGCAGTGAAGGGACAGTGACTGACGCTTCCTTC	CASSEGTVTDASF
TRBD2	TRBJ2-1	TRBV5-1	once	TGCGCCAGCAGCGGACTAGCCAATTACAATGAGCAGTTCTTC	CASSGLANYNEQFF
-	TRBJ2-3	TRBV27	medium-sized	TGTGCCAGCAGTCTCTCTAGCGCTTACACAGATACGCAGTATTTT	CASSLSSAYTDTQYF